This record looks at one T cell receptor (beta chain) sequence and its context. Its target is not known. These data are taken from a study of PD-1 blockade in classical Hodgkin lymphoma. Study-wide results and caveats: Newly diagnosed patients reportedly trailed healthy donors in baseline TCR diversity. Some patients began nivolumab under 1 year after ASCT. These patients were excluded from later analyses.

Relapse after autologous stem cell transplantation occurred in every patient, and brentuximab vedotin exposure varied. Complete response, partial response or progressive disease were the best responses. CDR1 and CDR2 from the germline V gene are SGDLS and YYNGEE. The V segment lost 2 bases and the J segment 2 bases; nucleotides outside the gene matches: 6. This CDR3 spans 16 amino acids. TCRdb's table, derived via immunoSEQ multiplex PCR, lists solely in-frame clones and lacks some. The top ten clones hold about 9.3% of a sample with roughly 140,000 clones, just under 80% of them seen once. Material: peripheral blood mononuclear cells (PBMCs), obtained before the second cycle of nivolumab. The receptor was derived from a human donor with classical Hodgkin lymphoma. The genes are TRBV9 and TRBJ2-3, with 9 bases matching TRBD2. CDR3 loop: CASSVDAGGYTDTQYF. The DNA of the CDR3 is TGTGCCAGCAGCGTCGACGCGGGGGGGTACACAGATACGCAGTATTTT.